This TCR beta chain was captured by sequencing in a study of shared T cell receptors in the human thymus. Clones were read by immunoSEQ multiplex PCR, and TCRdb kept only the in-frame ones, dropping some. Among about 610,000 clones listed, 88% were seen once. The CDR3 contains 13 residues. Germline values: CDR1 WNHNN, CDR2 SYGVQD (reference sequence). The V end lost 8 bases, the J end lost 6 bases, and 14 bases lay between the germline ends. These data also featured in a second study, about human thymus T cells. This second report adds: Infants, healthy and Finnish, who were having corrective surgery for congenital heart defects served as donors. Thymic tissue was derived from resections collected during corrective heart surgery. Thymic and blood repertoires seemed to favor certain V and J genes. Related reports documented highly overlapping thymic repertoires among unrelated individuals.

Sequencing input: thymocytes. This chain uses TRBV10-1 with TRBJ2-1, with D possibly TRBD2 on 5 matching bases. The TCR originated in a boy younger than two with a congenital heart defect. CDR3 loop: CASGEGRPNEQFF. The CDR3 bases are TGCGCCAGCGGAGAGGGTCGCCCCAATGAGCAGTTCTTC.